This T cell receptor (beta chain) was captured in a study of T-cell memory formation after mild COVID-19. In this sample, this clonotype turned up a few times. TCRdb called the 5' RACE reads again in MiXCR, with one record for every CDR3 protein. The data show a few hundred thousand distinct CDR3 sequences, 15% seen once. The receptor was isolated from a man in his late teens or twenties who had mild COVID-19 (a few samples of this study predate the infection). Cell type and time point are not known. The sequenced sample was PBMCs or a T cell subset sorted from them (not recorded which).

The CDR3 here is CSASRADYTF. CDR3 nucleotide sequence: TGCAGTGCTAGTCGGGCAGACTACACCTTC. This sequence joins TRBV20-1 and TRBJ1-2; D uncertain. The CDR3 has 10 residues. Germline V gene data show CDR1 as DFQATT and CDR2 as SNEGSKA (reference sequence). The V and J ends lost 3 bases and 10 bases respectively, with 9 bases between them.